In its sample, the clone carrying this T cell receptor (beta chain) ranks as medium-sized. As yet, its antigen is unknown. The record originates from a study of neurological immune-mediated disorders. Regarding time point: longitudinal time-point 2. Study-wide results and caveats: None of the CDR3 amino acid sequences in expanded clones turned up in more than one subject, which points to private repertoires in all groups. In HTLV-1-associated myelopathy, TCR clonal expansion was greatest, whereas multiple sclerosis had the least, falling below healthy controls.

V lost 10 bases, J lost 4 bases, and 8 bases stayed unmatched. In germline, CDR1 is SEHNR, CDR2 FQNEAQ (reference sequence). The length of the CDR3 is 14 residues. The team produced cDNA through 5'RACE using 10-nucleotide random UMIs. TCRdb reanalysed the 5' RACE reads using MiXCR and keeps one entry per CDR3 protein. The sample shows 70,000 to 95,000 distinct CDR3 sequences, about 13% of them seen only once. Sequences were obtained from PBMCs. The rearrangement uses TRBV7-9 and TRBJ2-2, with 8 nucleotides matching TRBD1. The receptor was derived from a female donor with HTLV-1-associated myelopathy (HAM/TSP). Here the CDR3 reads CAILEDRATGELFF. The CDR3 coding sequence is TGTGCCATCCTGGAGGACAGGGCCACCGGGGAGCTGTTTTTT.